These 21 T cell receptor beta chains share one sample of origin, sequenced in a study of CD8+ T cells in alopecia areata (dated by TCRdb to 2017 to 2018). The library was obtained by the immunoSEQ multiplex PCR assay. RNA was extracted from all samples and reverse transcribed into cDNA, which served as template for TCR sequencing. This is the immuneACCESS table as TCRdb keeps it, with only in-frame sequences that have V and J called. A part of the clones is gone; compared with another copy, unresolved V genes explain less than half, and the rest is unexplained. Counted in this sample were approximately 180,000 clones; approximately 59% of them appeared once. In total, the top ten clones hold 15% to 20% of the sample. The treatment or condition label, as the study defines it: oral pan-JAK inhibitor, 5-10 mg twice daily. The sequences come from CD4+ T cells sorted from blood, collected at approximately week 56, from a patient treated with tofacitinib. Receptor source: a human donor with alopecia areata.

A single count supports this clone. This chain uses TRBV6-1 with TRBJ2-7; D ambiguous. The germline V gene has CDR1 MNHNS and CDR2 SASEGT. The CDR3 is 16 amino acids. V lost 3 bases and J 3 bases, leaving 18 bases between the germline ends. CDR3 protein: CASSESGRLMVYEQYF. CDR3 coding DNA: TGTGCCAGCAGTGAGTCCGGAAGGCTTATGGTCTACGAGCAGTACTTC.

This chain joins TRBV6-5 and TRBJ1-5; no reliable D call. CDR3 length equals 13 residues. CDR1 and CDR2 from the germline V gene are MNHEY and SVGAGI. V shed 5 bases and J shed 0 bases, with 5 bases lying between them. The CDR3 reads CASSPNSNQPQHF. The CDR3 DNA follows: TGTGCCAGCAGTCCCAATAGCAATCAGCCCCAGCATTTT.

This chain connects TRBV6-5 to TRBJ2-1; 8 bases are shared with TRBD1. Germline CDR1 and CDR2: MNHEY and SVGAGI. The V gene end was trimmed by 2 bases and the J gene end by 9 bases; junction bases not matched to a gene: 12. The CDR3 runs to 16 residues. As DNA, the CDR3 is TGTGCCAGCAGTTACCTTGGGACAGGCCGAAAGGGTGAGCAGTTCTTC. It is translated as CASSYLGTGRKGEQFF.

This chain links TRBV6-5 with TRBJ1-6, with D unresolved. The CDR3 is 14 amino acids. Trimming took 0 bases from V and 9 from J, leaving 9 bases between them. Germline V gene lookup returns CDR1 MNHEY and CDR2 SVGAGI. This chain's CDR3 is CASSYSGGISPLHF. The CDR3 DNA reads as TGTGCCAGCAGTTACTCAGGAGGCATTTCACCCCTCCACTTT.

The chain is built from TRBV30 and TRBJ1-1; maybe TRBD1 (5 bases). The CDR3 totals 15 residues. Trimming took 4 bases from V and 5 from J, leaving 20 bases between them. Germline CDR1 reads GTSNPN; CDR2 reads SVGIG (reference sequence). CDR3 region: CAWKFGGQTGTEAFF. The CDR3 DNA reads TGTGCCTGGAAGTTTGGAGGACAAACTGGAACTGAAGCTTTCTTT.

This clone has only a few counts. The CDR3 coding sequence is TGCAGCGTAGCGGGGGGACGGCAAAATTACGAGCAGTACTTC. Translating it yields CSVAGGRQNYEQYF. The rearrangement joins TRBV29-1 to TRBJ2-7; 9 nucleotides align to TRBD2. Germline lookup yields CDR1 SQVTM and CDR2 ANQGSEA. The CDR3 runs to 14 residues. With 6 bases clipped from V and 4 bases from J, the junction kept 10 bases outside the gene matches.

CDR3 sequence: CASSLWDRGFREYTGELFF. The CDR3, as DNA: TGTGCCAGCAGTTTATGGGACAGGGGTTTTCGGGAGTACACCGGGGAGCTGTTTTTT. The J gene is TRBJ2-2, the V gene TRBV27, with 10 bases lining up with TRBD1. The length of the CDR3 is 19 residues. Germline V lookup: CDR1 MNHEY, CDR2 SMNVEV (reference sequence). The ends lost 1 base at V and 3 bases at J; junction bases unmatched: 11.

The chain couples TRBV11-2 to TRBJ1-4, with 9 bases lining up with TRBD1. V trimming: 6 bases; J trimming: 8 bases; junction bases outside the gene matches: 10. CDR3 length: 15 residues. Germline V gene sequence: CDR1 SGHAT, CDR2 FQNNGV. CDR3 in DNA: TGTGCCAGCAGACAACCGGGACAGGGTGAAGAAAAACTGTTTTTT. It yields the protein CASRQPGQGEEKLFF.

This rearrangement joins TRBV7-9 to TRBJ1-1; 7 bases are a match to TRBD1. After removal of 6 bases from V and 10 bases from J, the junction contained 8 bases not matched to a gene. Germline V CDR1 and CDR2: SEHNR, FQNEAQ (reference sequence). This CDR3 contains 12 residues. CDR3 in DNA: TGTGCCAGCAGAGGGGACAGCCATTTAGCTTTCTTT. It yields the protein CASRGDSHLAFF. The full variable domain, with the rest looked up from reference TRBV7-9 and TRBJ1-1, is DTGVSQNPRHKITKRGQNVTFRCDPISEHNRLYWYRQTLGQGPEFLTYFQNEAQLEKSRLLSDRFSAERPKGSFSTLEIQRTEQGDSAMYLCASRGDSHLAFFGQGTRLTVV.

V usage is TRBV4-1 and J usage is TRBJ2-6; D is perhaps TRBD1 (6 bases). V was shortened by 0 bases and J by 9 bases, with 15 bases between the two germline ends. Germline-derived CDR1 and CDR2 are MGHRA and YSYEKL. The CDR3 runs 16 residues. For the CDR3, the DNA is TGCGCCAGCAGCCAAGAGGTCCGCACAGGGCACAACGTCCTGACTTTC. This translates into CASSQEVRTGHNVLTF.

This clone was counted a few times. This rearrangement joins TRBV14 to TRBJ2-5; maybe TRBD1 (5 bases). Trimming took 4 bases from V and 2 from J, leaving 17 bases between them. Germline V gene lookup returns CDR1 SGHDN and CDR2 FVKESK. The CDR3 spans 16 residues. This CDR3 is CASSLLQGLGQETQYF. As DNA, the CDR3 is TGTGCCAGCAGCCTCCTGCAGGGCCTGGGACAAGAGACCCAGTACTTC.

The chain carries TRBV11-2 and TRBJ2-5; no definite D call. Germline CDR1 reads SGHAT; CDR2 reads FQNNGV. V was clipped by 3 bases and J by 4 bases, with 12 bases between them. The CDR3 extends over 14 amino acids. CDR3 sequence reads: CASSFGPKGETQYF. The CDR3 coding sequence is TGTGCCAGCAGCTTCGGGCCGAAGGGAGAGACCCAGTACTTC.

This chain connects TRBV6-5 to TRBJ1-1; D possibly corresponds to TRBD1 (6 bases). Germline loops: CDR1 MNHEY, CDR2 SVGAGI. The CDR3 covers 14 residues. The V and J ends lost 6 bases and 4 bases respectively, with 15 bases between them. CDR3 in DNA: TGTGCCAGCAGGGTCCAAACAGGGTCCACTGAAGCTTTCTTT. Amino acids: CASRVQTGSTEAFF.

The chain couples TRBV5-4 to TRBJ2-2; D gene unclear. The ends were cut back, 4 bases at V and 4 bases at J, with 5 bases in the middle. Germline V gene sequence: CDR1 SGHNT, CDR2 YYREEE (reference sequence). This CDR3 spans 12 amino acids. The CDR3 is CASSLITGELFF. In DNA, the CDR3 is TGTGCCAGCAGCCTTATCACCGGGGAGCTGTTTTTT.

The chain has TRBV9 and TRBJ1-6; 10 positions match TRBD1. J gave up 7 bases and V 5 bases, and 3 bases lay outside the gene matches. CDR1 and CDR2 from the germline V gene are SGDLS and YYNGEE. The CDR3 loop spans 14 amino acids. CDR3 coding DNA: TGTGCCAGCAGGGCGGACAGGGGGAATTCACCCCTCCACTTT. Its translation: CASRADRGNSPLHF. The full variable domain, rest sourced from reference TRBV9 and TRBJ1-6, is DSGVTQTPKHLITATGQRVTLRCSPRSGDLSVYWYQQSLDQGLQFLIQYYNGEERAKGNILERFSAQQFPDLHSELNLSSLELGDSALYFCASRADRGNSPLHFGNGTRLTVT.

The chain has TRBV30 and TRBJ2-3; no firm D call. Germline CDR1 is GTSNPN and CDR2 is SVGIG (reference sequence). The CDR3 covers 13 residues. V lost 0 bases and J 2 bases, leaving 6 bases between the germline ends. As DNA, the CDR3 is TGTGCCTGGAGTGTAACAGCCACAGATACGCAGTATTTT. Amino acid sequence: CAWSVTATDTQYF. The variable domain in full, with the rest retrieved from reference TRBV30 and TRBJ2-3, is SQTIHQWPATLVQPVGSPLSLECTVEGTSNPNLYWYRQAAGRGLQLLFYSVGIGQISSEVPQNLSASRPQDRQFILSSKKLLLSDSGFYLCAWSVTATDTQYFGPGTRLTVL.

CDR3 coding DNA: TGCAGCGTCGTAGGACTAGCACCCAATGAGCAGTTCTTC. Protein product: CSVVGLAPNEQFF. The chain combines TRBV29-1 with TRBJ2-1; TRBD2 matches at 8 bases. The CDR3 extends over 13 amino acids. CDR1 is SQVTM and CDR2 is ANQGSEA in the germline V gene. Trimming took 6 bases from V and 6 from J; bases not matched to a gene: 7.

This chain links TRBV4-2 with TRBJ2-5, with 9 bases that match TRBD2. The germline V gene has CDR1 LGHNA and CDR2 YNFKEQ. CDR3 length equals 16 residues. The V and J ends lost 3 bases and 2 bases, in that order; junction bases with no gene match: 7. In DNA, the CDR3 is TGTGCCAGCAGCCAGGACCCTAGCGGGGCTCAAGAGACCCAGTACTTC. It yields the protein CASSQDPSGAQETQYF.

This clone was observed a few times. The chain uses TRBV19 and TRBJ2-5; 9 bases fit TRBD1. The J segment lost 4 bases and the V segment lost 6 bases, leaving 6 bases of the junction unmatched. The germline V gene has CDR1 LNHDA and CDR2 SQIVND (reference sequence). The CDR3 consists of 14 residues. Written as DNA, the CDR3 is TGTGCCAGTAGGGATACAGGGGGCCGAGAGACCCAGTACTTC. It yields the protein CASRDTGGRETQYF.

The rearrangement uses TRBV25-1 and TRBJ2-7; D is unclear. CDR3 length: 11 amino acids. Germline loops: CDR1 MGHDK, CDR2 SYGVNS. The V end lost 4 bases, the J end lost 6 bases, and 7 bases lay between the germline ends. The CDR3 DNA reads TGTGCCAGCAGTGGTGGGGTCGAGCAGTACTTC. It encodes CASSGGVEQYF.

The chain recombines TRBV10-3 with TRBJ1-4; D ambiguous. V was trimmed by 11 bases and J by 7 bases, leaving 17 bases between them. The length of the CDR3 is 13 residues. Germline V gene sequence: CDR1 ENHRY, CDR2 SYGVKD. CDR3 in amino acids: CAPWEGQREKLFF. DNA of the CDR3: TGTGCCCCTTGGGAGGGCCAGCGTGAAAAACTGTTTTTT.